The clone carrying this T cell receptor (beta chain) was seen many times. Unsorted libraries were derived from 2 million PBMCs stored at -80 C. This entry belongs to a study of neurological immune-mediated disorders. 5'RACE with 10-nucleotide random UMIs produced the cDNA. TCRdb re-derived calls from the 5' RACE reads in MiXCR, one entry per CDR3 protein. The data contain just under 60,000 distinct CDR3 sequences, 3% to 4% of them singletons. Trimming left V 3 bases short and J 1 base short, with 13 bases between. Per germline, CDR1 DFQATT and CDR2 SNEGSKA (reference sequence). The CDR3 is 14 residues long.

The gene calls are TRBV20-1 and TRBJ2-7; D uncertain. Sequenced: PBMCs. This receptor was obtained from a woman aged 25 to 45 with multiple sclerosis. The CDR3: CSASMRSGSYEQYF. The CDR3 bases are TGCAGTGCTAGTATGAGGAGTGGATCCTACGAGCAGTACTTC.